This T cell receptor (beta chain) was observed in a study of blood T cell repertoires in COVID-19 (dated by TCRdb to the early 2020s). At the level of the whole study: The collaborator samples originated in the United States, Italy and Spain and spanned the acute and convalescent phases of COVID-19. The material from the prospective study consisted of cDNA or gDNA derived from T cells, B-cell-depleted T cells, or PBMCs. Subjects who had been exposed to COVID-19, were actively infected with it, or had recovered from it provided the deeply sampled blood TCRbeta repertoires that made up the dataset. The repertoires were released in a freely available public database intended as a resource for research on the immune response to SARS-CoV-2. The samples were drawn from the first 160 participants of the ongoing ImmuneRACE study and from 1,200 or so subjects provided by 6 global collaborators. The sample metadata nearly always contained a de-identified subject ID, COVID-19 status, age in years and sex. Where HLA class I and class II types were available, the types were taken from metadata supplied by the sample provider, not from assay-based typing. Overall study results and their limits: The amount of clinical and demographic metadata varied by source and participant and was provided uncurated.

In the prospective study, participants were about 18 to 95 years old, resided in under 30 geographic areas of the United States, and were enrolled through a virtual design. In the prospective study, cohorts were assigned on the basis of participant-reported clinical history obtained from a screening survey and a study questionnaire. Each participant in the prospective study had whole blood, serum and a nasopharyngeal or oropharyngeal swab collected by mobile phlebotomists. Participants in the prospective study had the option to provide additional blood draws and questionnaires over an approximately 2-month period. Before DNA extraction, prospective study blood samples were shipped either frozen or at room temperature. The immunoSEQ Assay, a bias-controlled multiplex PCR, was used to amplify TCRbeta CDR3 regions from genomic DNA. The authors' analysis ran thus. Nucleated cell counts per sample were estimated from amplification of reference gene primers within the assay. To quantify the absolute abundance of each unique TCRbeta CDR3 rearrangement, sequence reads were collapsed and filtered. Productive Simpson clonality was computed per sample as the square root of Simpson's diversity index over productive rearrangements. TCRdb stores this immuneACCESS table with in-frame sequences only. Part of the clones is absent; in the studies checked, under half of the shortfall reflects unresolved V genes, and no reason is known for the rest. The DNA was the basis for D and trimming; V, J and clone size are from that table. The sample table holds 350,000 to 400,000 clones, of which 70% to 90% were seen once. The ten largest clones take up more than 0.85% of the sample.

Of note for this clone: Its antigen is currently not known. Base qualities are not recorded, but no much larger clone differs from it by a single base.

The CDR3 numbers 16 residues from cysteine through phenylalanine. Only the CDR3 portion is preserved as DNA: 48 bases, with reading frame beginning at the first base. V sheds 0 bases and J sheds 2 bases, leaving 8 bases between their ends. CDR1 and CDR2 are read off the germline V gene (reference sequence) as WNHNN and SYGVQD. The receptor was derived from a woman under 40 with acute COVID-19. The chain is encoded by TRBV10-1 joined to TRBJ2-6, and possibly TRBD2, on 7 matching bases. The material sequenced was PBMCs or T cells enriched from blood (not recorded which). In nucleotides, the sequence is TGCGCCAGCAGTGAGTCGGGGGGGCCTGGGGCCAACGTCCTGACTTTC. The encoded protein is CASSESGGPGANVLTF.